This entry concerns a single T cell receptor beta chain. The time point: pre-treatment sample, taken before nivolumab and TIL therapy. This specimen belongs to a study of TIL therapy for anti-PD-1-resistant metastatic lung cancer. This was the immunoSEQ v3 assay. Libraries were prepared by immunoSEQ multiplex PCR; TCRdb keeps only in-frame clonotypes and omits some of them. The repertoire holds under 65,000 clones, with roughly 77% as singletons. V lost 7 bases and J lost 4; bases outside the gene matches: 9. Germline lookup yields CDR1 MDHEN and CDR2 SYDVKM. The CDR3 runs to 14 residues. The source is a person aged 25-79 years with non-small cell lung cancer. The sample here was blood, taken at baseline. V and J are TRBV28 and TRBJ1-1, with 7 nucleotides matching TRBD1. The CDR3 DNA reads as TGTGCCAGCACAACAGGACAGGCGAGCACTGAAGCTTTCTTT. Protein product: CASTTGQASTEAFF.